These 18 T cell receptor beta chains came from one sample sequenced in a study of cytomegalovirus exposure and HLA in healthy donors. PCR employed 60 Vbeta and 13 Jbeta primers. Generated by immunoSEQ multiplex PCR, the TCRdb table keeps only in-frame clones and is missing some. The sample shows 76,000 or so clones, roughly 73% of them seen only once. The specimen was PBMCs. The receptors come from a woman aged 40 to 50 in good health and CMV-seropositive.

This clone was seen only once. The chain recombines TRBV6-4 with TRBJ2-2, with 12 bases that match TRBD2. The CDR3 sequence is 15 residues long. CDR1 and CDR2 from the germline V gene are MRHNA and SNTAGT. V lost 2 bases, J lost 5 bases, and 0 bases stayed unmatched. The chain's CDR3 is CASSDGLAGTGELFF. For the CDR3, the DNA is TGTGCCAGCAGTGACGGACTAGCGGGAACCGGGGAGCTGTTTTTT.

The chain has TRBV29-1 and TRBJ2-5, with 11 nucleotides matching TRBD1. This CDR3 contains 14 residues. CDR1 is SQVTM, CDR2 ANQGSEA, per germline. The junction had 6 bases not matched to a gene; V was cut back by 4 bases and J by 5 bases. The CDR3 nucleotides are TGCAGCGTTGCTGGACAGGGGGCGCAGGAGACCCAGTACTTC. Encoded protein: CSVAGQGAQETQYF.

This chain uses TRBV4-2 with TRBJ2-3, with D hard to call. The CDR3 has 15 residues. The ends were cut back, 0 bases at V and 0 bases at J, with 7 bases in the middle. Germline CDR1 and CDR2: LGHNA and YNFKEQ. This CDR3 reads CASSQDQTSTDTQYF. Here the CDR3 DNA reads TGTGCCAGCAGCCAAGATCAGACTAGCACAGATACGCAGTATTTT.

The chain links TRBV7-9 to TRBJ1-2; weak D call: TRBD1 (5 bases). The CDR3 covers 16 residues. CDR1 is SEHNR, CDR2 FQNEAQ, per germline (reference sequence). V was shortened by 5 bases and J by 3 bases, with 19 bases between the two germline ends. The CDR3: CASSQVQWGDDYGYTF. In nucleotides, the CDR3 is TGTGCCAGCAGCCAAGTCCAGTGGGGGGACGACTATGGCTACACCTTC. Complete variable domain (other parts from reference TRBV7-9 and TRBJ1-2): DTGVSQNPRHKITKRGQNVTFRCDPISEHNRLYWYRQTLGQGPEFLTYFQNEAQLEKSRLLSDRFSAERPKGSFSTLEIQRTEQGDSAMYLCASSQVQWGDDYGYTFGSGTRLTVV.

This chain uses TRBV10-1 with TRBJ2-1; TRBD2 matches at 10 bases. Per the germline V gene, CDR1 is WNHNN and CDR2 is SYGVQD (reference sequence). V lost 8 bases, J lost 2 bases, and 3 bases stayed unmatched. The CDR3 contains 14 residues. CDR3 sequence: CASGAGGPYNEQFF. CDR3 coding DNA: TGCGCCAGCGGAGCGGGAGGGCCCTACAATGAGCAGTTCTTC.

V is TRBV6-6 and J is TRBJ1-1; 9 bases agree with TRBD1. V lost 6 bases, J lost 4 bases, and 12 bases stayed unmatched. Germline CDR1 and CDR2: MNHNY and SVGAGI (reference sequence). This CDR3 contains 16 residues. DNA of the CDR3: TGTGCCAGCAGCCGTACCGGGACAGGGAGGTCCACTGAAGCTTTCTTT. It encodes CASSRTGTGRSTEAFF.

The chain uses TRBV7-9 and TRBJ1-1; D gene unclear. This CDR3 comprises 15 residues. Germline assignment: CDR1 SEHNR and CDR2 FQNEAQ (reference sequence). V lost 3 bases to trimming and J lost 5 bases, with 16 bases between them. The CDR3 DNA sequence: TGTGCCAGCAGCTTTTCCTCGGCAGGTTTGACTGAAGCTTTCTTT. Translating it yields CASSFSSAGLTEAFF.

The chain is built from TRBV28 and TRBJ1-1; D is ambiguous. Germline assignment: CDR1 MDHEN and CDR2 SYDVKM. The germline V and J ends were trimmed by 5 bases and 2 bases, with 6 bases remaining between them. This CDR3 has 12 amino acids. CDR3 sequence reads: CASSPYNTEAFF. As DNA, the CDR3 is TGTGCCAGCAGTCCCTACAACACTGAAGCTTTCTTT.

This clone was observed a handful of times. The chain combines TRBV7-2 with TRBJ2-5; 16 bases match TRBD2. The ends lost 4 bases at V and 7 bases at J; junction bases unmatched: 6. Germline CDR1 and CDR2: SGHTA and FQGNSA. CDR3 size: 16 residues. CDR3 loop: CASSSGLAGGRGTQYF. The CDR3 DNA sequence: TGTGCCAGCAGCTCGGGACTAGCGGGGGGGCGTGGGACCCAGTACTTC. The variable domain in full, completed from reference TRBV7-2 and TRBJ2-5, reads GAGVSQSPSNKVTEKGKDVELRCDPISGHTALYWYRQSLGQGLEFLIYFQGNSAPDKSGLPSDRFSAERTGGSVSTLTIQRTQQEDSAVYLCASSSGLAGGRGTQYFGPGTRLLVL.

Remarks on this clone: The conserved closing phenylalanine or tryptophan is absent in this CDR3, likely reflecting a read error. CDR3 region: CSVQGQYLTEAFV. The CDR3 DNA is TGCAGCGTTCAAGGACAGTACCTCACTGAAGCTTTCGTT. The V and J genes are TRBV29-1 and TRBJ1-1; D is possibly TRBD1 (6 bases). Trimming pared 5 bases from V and 4 bases from J, leaving 14 bases between. The CDR3 is made up of 13 amino acids. CDR1 SQVTM and CDR2 ANQGSEA come from the germline V gene.

The chain carries TRBV13 and TRBJ2-1, with no clear D. The CDR3 runs 15 residues. V gave up 5 bases and J gave up 0 bases, with 11 bases separating them. CDR1 is PRHDT, CDR2 FYEKMQ, per germline (reference sequence). The chain's CDR3 is CASSRLLSSYNEQFF. The CDR3 bases are TGTGCCAGCAGCAGACTTCTAAGCTCCTACAATGAGCAGTTCTTC. Full variable domain (remainder filled in from reference TRBV13 and TRBJ2-1): AAGVIQSPRHLIKEKRETATLKCYPIPRHDTVYWYQQGPGQDPQFLISFYEKMQSDKGSIPDRFSAQQFSDYHSELNMSSLELGDSALYFCASSRLLSSYNEQFFGPGTRLTVL.

CDR3: CASSHTVRENEKLFF. Written as DNA, the CDR3 is TGCGCCAGCAGCCACACGGTGAGGGAAAATGAAAAACTGTTTTTT. The chain employs TRBV4-1 and TRBJ1-4; D call uncertain. Germline CDR1 and CDR2: MGHRA and YSYEKL. The length of the CDR3 is 15 residues. Trimming took off 3 bases at V and 5 bases at J, with 13 bases between the two ends.

CDR3 residues: CASSSRGSNQPQHF. CDR3 sequence (DNA): TGTGCCAGCAGCAGCAGGGGTAGCAATCAGCCCCAGCATTTT. The chain joins TRBV7-9 to TRBJ1-5, with a tentative D call TRBD1 (6 bases). Trimming removed 5 bases at V and 0 bases at J, with 8 bases between. Per the germline V gene, CDR1 is SEHNR and CDR2 is FQNEAQ (reference sequence). The CDR3 is 14 residues long.

The chain combines TRBV7-8 with TRBJ2-2, with TRBD1 identical over 11 bases. Germline V gives CDR1 SGHVS, CDR2 FQNEAQ. The J segment lost 6 bases and the V segment lost 5 bases, leaving 14 bases of the junction unmatched. There are 18 residues in the CDR3. CDR3 sequence: CASSRGQGARSRAGELFF. The CDR3 nucleotides read TGTGCCAGCAGCCGAGGACAGGGGGCGCGAAGTAGGGCCGGGGAGCTGTTTTTT.

The rearrangement joins TRBV6-1 to TRBJ1-5, with no clear D. The CDR3 is 11 residues long. Trimming cost V 5 bases and J 5 bases, with 4 bases left between them. Germline loops: CDR1 MNHNS, CDR2 SASEGT. The CDR3 sequence: CASSRDQPQHF. CDR3 in DNA: TGTGCCAGCAGTAGAGATCAGCCCCAGCATTTT.

V is TRBV10-3 and J is TRBJ2-7, with D perhaps matching TRBD2 (6 bases). V dropped 3 bases and J dropped 0 bases, with 9 bases sitting between them. This CDR3 comprises 14 residues. Germline loops: CDR1 ENHRY, CDR2 SYGVKD. As DNA, the CDR3 is TGTGCCATCAGTGACGGGCGGGGCTCCTACGAGCAGTACTTC. Protein product: CAISDGRGSYEQYF.

The chain links TRBV30 to TRBJ2-3; D is undetermined. Trimming removed 3 bases from V and 2 bases from J, with 15 bases in between. CDR3 length: 15 residues. Germline lookup yields CDR1 GTSNPN and CDR2 SVGIG (reference sequence). The CDR3 sequence: CAWRHTRDTTDTQYF. CDR3 nucleotide sequence: TGTGCCTGGAGACATACTCGCGACACCACAGATACGCAGTATTTT.

In this sample, this clone turned up a few times. The CDR3 DNA follows: TGTGCCAGCAGATCGGGACAGAAGTCAACTGAAGCTTTCTTT. Translated: CASRSGQKSTEAFF. The V call is TRBV6-5, the J call TRBJ1-1, with 7 bases fitting TRBD1. This CDR3 contains 14 residues. V was clipped by 6 bases and J by 5 bases; unmatched bases: 9. Germline V gene data show CDR1 as MNHEY and CDR2 as SVGAGI.